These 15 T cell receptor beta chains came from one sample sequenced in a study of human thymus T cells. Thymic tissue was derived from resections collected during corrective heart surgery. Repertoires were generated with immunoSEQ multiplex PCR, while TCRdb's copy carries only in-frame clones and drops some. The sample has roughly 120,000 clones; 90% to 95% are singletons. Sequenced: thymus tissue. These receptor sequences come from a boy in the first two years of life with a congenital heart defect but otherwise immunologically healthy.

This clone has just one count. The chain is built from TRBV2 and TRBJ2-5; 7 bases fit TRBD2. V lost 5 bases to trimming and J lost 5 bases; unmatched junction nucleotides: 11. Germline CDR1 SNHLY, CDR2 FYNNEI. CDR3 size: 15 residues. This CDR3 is CASSRDYGGGETQYF. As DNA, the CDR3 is TGTGCCAGCAGTCGGGACTACGGAGGCGGGGAGACCCAGTACTTC.

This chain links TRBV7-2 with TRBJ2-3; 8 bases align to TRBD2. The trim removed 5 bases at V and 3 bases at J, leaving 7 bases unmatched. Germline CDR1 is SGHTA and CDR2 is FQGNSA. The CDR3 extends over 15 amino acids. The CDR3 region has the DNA TGTGCCAGCAGCCGACGGGGGGGCCGGACAGATACGCAGTATTTT. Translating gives CASSRRGGRTDTQYF.

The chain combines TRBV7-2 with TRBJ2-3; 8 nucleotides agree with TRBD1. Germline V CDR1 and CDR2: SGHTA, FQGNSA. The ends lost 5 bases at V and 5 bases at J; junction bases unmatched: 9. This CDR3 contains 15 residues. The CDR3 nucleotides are TGTGCCAGCAGCCCCCCGGACAGGGAGAAAGATACGCAGTATTTT. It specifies CASSPPDREKDTQYF.

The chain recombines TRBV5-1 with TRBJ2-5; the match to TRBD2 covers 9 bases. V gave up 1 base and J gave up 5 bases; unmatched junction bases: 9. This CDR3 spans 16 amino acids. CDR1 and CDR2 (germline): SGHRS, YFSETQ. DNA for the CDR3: TGCGCCAGCAGCTTGTGGCTAGCGGGGACTCGGGAGACCCAGTACTTC. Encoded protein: CASSLWLAGTRETQYF. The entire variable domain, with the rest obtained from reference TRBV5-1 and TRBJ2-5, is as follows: KAGVTQTPRYLIKTRGQQVTLSCSPISGHRSVSWYQQTPGQGLQFLFEYFSETQRNKGNFPGRFSGRQFSNSRSEMNVSTLELGDSALYLCASSLWLAGTRETQYFGPGTRLLVL.

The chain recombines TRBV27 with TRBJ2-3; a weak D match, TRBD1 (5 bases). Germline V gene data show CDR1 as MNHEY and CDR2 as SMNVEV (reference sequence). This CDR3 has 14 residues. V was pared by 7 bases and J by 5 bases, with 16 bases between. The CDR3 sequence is CASNGGHKEDTQYF. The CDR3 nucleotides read TGTGCCAGCAACGGCGGACACAAAGAAGATACGCAGTATTTT.

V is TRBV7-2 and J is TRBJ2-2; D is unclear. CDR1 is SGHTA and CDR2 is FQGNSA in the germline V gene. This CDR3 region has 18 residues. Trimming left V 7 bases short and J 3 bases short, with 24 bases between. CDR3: CASNSGLRHRSYTGELFF. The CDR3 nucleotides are TGTGCCAGCAATAGTGGTCTGAGGCATCGGTCTTACACCGGGGAGCTGTTTTTT.

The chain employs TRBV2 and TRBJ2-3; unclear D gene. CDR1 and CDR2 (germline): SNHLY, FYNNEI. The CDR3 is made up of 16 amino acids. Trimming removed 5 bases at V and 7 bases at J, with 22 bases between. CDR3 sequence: CASSYLGLELGNTQYF. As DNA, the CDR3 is TGTGCCAGCAGTTATCTAGGTCTAGAGCTAGGAAATACGCAGTATTTT.

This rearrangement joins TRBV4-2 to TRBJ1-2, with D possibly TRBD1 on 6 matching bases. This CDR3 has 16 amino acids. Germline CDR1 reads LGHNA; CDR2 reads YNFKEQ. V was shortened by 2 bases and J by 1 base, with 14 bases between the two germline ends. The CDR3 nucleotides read TGTGCCAGCAGCCAATCCATCACAGGGAGTAACTATGGCTACACCTTC. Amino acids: CASSQSITGSNYGYTF.

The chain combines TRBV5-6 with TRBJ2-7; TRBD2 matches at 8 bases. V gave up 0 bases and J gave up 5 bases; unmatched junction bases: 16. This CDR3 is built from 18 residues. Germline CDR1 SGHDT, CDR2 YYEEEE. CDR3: CASSLASYSSGFGDEQYF. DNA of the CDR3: TGTGCCAGCAGCTTGGCCTCCTACTCTAGCGGGTTCGGGGACGAGCAGTACTTC.

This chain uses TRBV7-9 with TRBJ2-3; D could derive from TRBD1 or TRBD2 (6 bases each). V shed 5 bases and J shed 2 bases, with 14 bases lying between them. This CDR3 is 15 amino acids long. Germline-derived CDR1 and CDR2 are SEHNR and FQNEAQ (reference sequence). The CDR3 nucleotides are TGTGCCAGCAGCCCGAGGGGGACTCTCACAGATACGCAGTATTTT. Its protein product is CASSPRGTLTDTQYF.

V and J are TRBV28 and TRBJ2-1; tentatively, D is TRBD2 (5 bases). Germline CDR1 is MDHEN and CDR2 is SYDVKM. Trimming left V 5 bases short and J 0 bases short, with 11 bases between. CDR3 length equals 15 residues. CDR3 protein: CASSPLAGSYNEQFF. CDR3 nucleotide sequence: TGTGCCAGCAGTCCACTGGCGGGCTCCTACAATGAGCAGTTCTTC.

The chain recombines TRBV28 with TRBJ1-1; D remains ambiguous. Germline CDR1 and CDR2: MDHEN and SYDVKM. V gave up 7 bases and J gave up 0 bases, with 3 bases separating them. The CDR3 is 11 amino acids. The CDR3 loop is CASTLNTEAFF. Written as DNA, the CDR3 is TGTGCCAGCACCCTGAACACTGAAGCTTTCTTT.

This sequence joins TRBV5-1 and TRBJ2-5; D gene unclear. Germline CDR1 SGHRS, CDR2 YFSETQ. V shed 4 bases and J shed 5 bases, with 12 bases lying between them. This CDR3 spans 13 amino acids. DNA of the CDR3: TGCGCCAGCAGCGCCTTAGATGTGGAGACCCAGTACTTC. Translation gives CASSALDVETQYF. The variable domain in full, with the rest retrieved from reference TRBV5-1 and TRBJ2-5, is KAGVTQTPRYLIKTRGQQVTLSCSPISGHRSVSWYQQTPGQGLQFLFEYFSETQRNKGNFPGRFSGRQFSNSRSEMNVSTLELGDSALYLCASSALDVETQYFGPGTRLLVL.

CDR3 region: CASSGDREETQYF. The CDR3 DNA sequence: TGTGCCAGCAGTGGGGACAGGGAAGAGACCCAGTACTTC. The chain uses TRBV6-1 and TRBJ2-5; 9 bases are a match to TRBD1. Germline V lookup: CDR1 MNHNS, CDR2 SASEGT. The CDR3 totals 13 residues. V lost 4 bases and J lost 3; bases outside the gene matches: 0.

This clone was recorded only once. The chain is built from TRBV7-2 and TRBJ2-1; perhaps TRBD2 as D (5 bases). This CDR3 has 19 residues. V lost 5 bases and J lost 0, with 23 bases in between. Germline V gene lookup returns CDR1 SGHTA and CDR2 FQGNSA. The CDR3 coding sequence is TGTGCCAGCAGCCCAGCGGCATTTTCGATAGTTAGCTCCTACAATGAGCAGTTCTTC. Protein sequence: CASSPAAFSIVSSYNEQFF.